This TCR beta chain was captured in a study of regulatory T cells in long-lasting Graves disease. Arm-PCR of CDR3 regions and iRepertoire HTBI primers were the basis on which TCR beta libraries were built. TCRdb used MiXCR to reprocess the multiplex PCR reads, holding one entry per CDR3 protein. The table shows under 400,000 distinct CDR3 sequences, with approximately 16% occurring only once. There are many counts of this clonotype. Its specificity is not known. Time point meaning: newly diagnosed GD, antithyroid drugs for less than 3 months. PBMCs were the source of the RNA used for TCR sequencing. Whole-study results and caveats: Favored usage of TRBV28, TRBJ1-2 and TRBJ2-5 was recorded in persistent disease.

CDR3 length: 15 amino acids. Germline CDR1 and CDR2: MGHRA and YSYEKL. V lost 1 base to trimming and J lost 2 bases, with 11 bases between them. This sample also appeared in a second study, on T cells in Graves' hyperthyroidism and ophthalmopathy. That source adds: The HTBI primer set was used in a first-round RT-PCR of the TCR CDR3.

The sample was peripheral blood mononuclear cells (PBMCs), taken at new diagnosis, from a patient treated with antithyroid drugs. The receptor was derived from a man between 35 and 55 years old with Graves disease. The genes are TRBV4-1 and TRBJ2-5; perhaps TRBD1 as D (5 bases). CDR3 in amino acids: CASSQAPGLQETQYF. The CDR3 nucleotides are TGCGCCAGCAGCCAAGCCCCAGGGTTACAAGAGACCCAGTACTTC.